This TCR beta chain was found in a study of read filtering for tumor transcriptome and immune sequencing. Study-wide context: Transcriptome libraries were built from DNase-treated RNA. TCR-mapped reads were about 4.05 to 11 million with IR-seq versus roughly 75 to 1,400 with RNA-seq. General study findings and limits: Roughly 79% of IR-seq clonotypes had one read, totaling approximately 3.3% of reads; RNA-seq: approximately 75% and 45%. Compared with RNA-seq, IR-seq gave much higher clonotype depth and reliability.

The CDR3 is 14 residues long. CDR1 and CDR2 (germline): SEHNR, FQNEAQ (reference sequence). Trimming cost V 5 bases and J 2 bases; bases outside gene matches: 2. This clonotype was observed many times. What it binds is not known. From approximately 430 ng of RNA, a library with molecular barcoded alpha/delta and beta/gamma adaptors was made. TCRdb reprocessed the reads via MiXCR and lists one record per CDR3 protein. This sample yields tens of thousands of distinct CDR3 sequences, of which roughly an eighth are seen a single time; around 6.5% belongs to the top ten. The rearrangement joins TRBV7-9 to TRBJ1-5, with TRBD1 matching 8 bases. The sequence was obtained from a donor aged 40 or older with multiple myeloma. Sequenced: a population of CD138-negative cells sorted from bone marrow. CDR3 nucleotide sequence: TGTGCCAGCAGCCCGGACAGGGGCAATCAGCCCCAGCATTTT. This encodes CASSPDRGNQPQHF.